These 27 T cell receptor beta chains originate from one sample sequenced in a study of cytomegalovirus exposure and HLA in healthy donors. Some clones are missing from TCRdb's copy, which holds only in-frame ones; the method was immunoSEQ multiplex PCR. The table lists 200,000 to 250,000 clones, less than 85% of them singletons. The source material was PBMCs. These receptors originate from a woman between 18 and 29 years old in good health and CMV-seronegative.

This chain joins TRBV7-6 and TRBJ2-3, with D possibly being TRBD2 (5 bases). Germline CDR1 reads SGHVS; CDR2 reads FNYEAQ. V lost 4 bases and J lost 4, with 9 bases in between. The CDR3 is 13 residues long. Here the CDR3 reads CASSSLLADTQYF. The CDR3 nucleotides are TGTGCCAGCAGCTCCCTACTAGCAGATACGCAGTATTTT.

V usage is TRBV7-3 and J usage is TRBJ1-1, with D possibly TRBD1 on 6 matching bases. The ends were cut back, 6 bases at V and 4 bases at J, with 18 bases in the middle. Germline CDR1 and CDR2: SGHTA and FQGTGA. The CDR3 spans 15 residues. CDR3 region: CASSLSQGGGTEAFF. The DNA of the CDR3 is TGTGCCAGCAGTTTATCACAGGGTGGGGGCACTGAAGCTTTCTTT.

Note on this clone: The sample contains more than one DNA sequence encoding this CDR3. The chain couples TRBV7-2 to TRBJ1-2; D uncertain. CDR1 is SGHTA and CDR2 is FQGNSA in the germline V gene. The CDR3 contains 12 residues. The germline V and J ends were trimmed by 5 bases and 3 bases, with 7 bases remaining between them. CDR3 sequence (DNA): TGTGCCAGCAGCCTCACCTACTATGGCTACACCTTC. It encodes CASSLTYYGYTF.

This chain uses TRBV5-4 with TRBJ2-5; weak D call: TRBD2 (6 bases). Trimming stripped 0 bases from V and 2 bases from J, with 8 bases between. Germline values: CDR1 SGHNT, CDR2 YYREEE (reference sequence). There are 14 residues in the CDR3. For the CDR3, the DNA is TGTGCCAGCAGCTTGGGGGACTTACAAGAGACCCAGTACTTC. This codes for CASSLGDLQETQYF.

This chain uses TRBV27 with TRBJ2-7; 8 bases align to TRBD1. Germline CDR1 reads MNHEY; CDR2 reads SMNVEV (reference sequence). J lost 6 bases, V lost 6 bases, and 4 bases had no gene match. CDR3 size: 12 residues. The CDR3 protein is CASSPTGVEQYF. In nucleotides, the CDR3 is TGTGCCAGCAGCCCGACAGGGGTCGAGCAGTACTTC.

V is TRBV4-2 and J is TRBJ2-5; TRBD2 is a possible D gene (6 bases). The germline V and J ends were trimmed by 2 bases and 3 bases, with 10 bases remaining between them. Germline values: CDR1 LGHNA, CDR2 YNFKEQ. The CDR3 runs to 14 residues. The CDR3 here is CASSQSGVEETQYF. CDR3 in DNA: TGTGCCAGCAGCCAATCGGGGGTCGAAGAGACCCAGTACTTC.

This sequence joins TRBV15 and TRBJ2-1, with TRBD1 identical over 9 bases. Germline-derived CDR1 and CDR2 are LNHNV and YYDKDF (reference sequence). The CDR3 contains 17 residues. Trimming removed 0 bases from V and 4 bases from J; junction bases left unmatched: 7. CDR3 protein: CATSRDPRQGGYNEQFF. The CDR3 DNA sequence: TGTGCCACCAGCAGAGATCCCCGACAGGGGGGTTACAATGAGCAGTTCTTC. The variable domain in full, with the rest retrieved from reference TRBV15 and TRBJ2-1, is DAMVIQNPRYQVTQFGKPVTLSCSQTLNHNVMYWYQQKSSQAPKLLFHYYDKDFNNEADTPDNFQSRRPNTSFCFLDIRSPGLGDTAMYLCATSRDPRQGGYNEQFFGPGTRLTVL.

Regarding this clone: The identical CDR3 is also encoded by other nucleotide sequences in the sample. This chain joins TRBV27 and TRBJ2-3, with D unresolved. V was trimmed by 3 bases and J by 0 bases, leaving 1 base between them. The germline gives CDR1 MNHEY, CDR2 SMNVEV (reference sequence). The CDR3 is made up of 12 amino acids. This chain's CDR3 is CASSFSTDTQYF. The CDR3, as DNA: TGTGCCAGCAGTTTCAGCACAGATACGCAGTATTTT.

The CDR3 DNA reads as TGTGCCAGCAGTTTCCGACAGTATGGCTACACCTTC. Protein: CASSFRQYGYTF. The rearrangement joins TRBV28 to TRBJ1-2; D is perhaps TRBD1 (5 bases). Trimming took off 3 bases at V and 5 bases at J, with 7 bases between the two ends. The CDR3 runs 12 residues. Germline assignment: CDR1 MDHEN and CDR2 SYDVKM.

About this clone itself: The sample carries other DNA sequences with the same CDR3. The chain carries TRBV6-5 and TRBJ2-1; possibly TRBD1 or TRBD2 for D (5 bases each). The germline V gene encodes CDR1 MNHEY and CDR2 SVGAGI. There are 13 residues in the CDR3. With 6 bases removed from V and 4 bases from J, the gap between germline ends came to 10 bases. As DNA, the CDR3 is TGTGCCAGCAGCCCGGGACGGTACAATGAGCAGTTCTTC. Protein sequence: CASSPGRYNEQFF.

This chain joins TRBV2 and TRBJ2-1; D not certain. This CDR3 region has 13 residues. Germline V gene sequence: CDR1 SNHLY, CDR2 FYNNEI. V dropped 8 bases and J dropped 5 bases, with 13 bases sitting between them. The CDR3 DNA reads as TGTGCCAGCGTAGCCCCCAGGAACAATGAGCAGTTCTTC. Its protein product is CASVAPRNNEQFF.

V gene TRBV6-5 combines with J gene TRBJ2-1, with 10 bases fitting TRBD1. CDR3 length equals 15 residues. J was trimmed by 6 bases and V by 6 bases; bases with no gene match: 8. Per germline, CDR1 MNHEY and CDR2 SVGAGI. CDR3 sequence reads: CASRPGQGSPNEQFF. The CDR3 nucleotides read TGTGCCAGCAGGCCGGGACAGGGGTCGCCCAATGAGCAGTTCTTC.

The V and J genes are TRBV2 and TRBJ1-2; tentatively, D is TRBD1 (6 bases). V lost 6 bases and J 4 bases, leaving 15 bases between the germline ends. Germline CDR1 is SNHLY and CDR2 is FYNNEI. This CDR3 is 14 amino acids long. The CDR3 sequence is CASRPTGQIYGYTF. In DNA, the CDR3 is TGTGCCAGCAGACCCACCGGACAGATCTATGGCTACACCTTC.

This CDR3 reads CAEGREQETQYF. The CDR3 DNA reads TGTGCCGAGGGGCGGGAGCAAGAGACCCAGTACTTC. The chain combines TRBV2 with TRBJ2-5, with 7 bases fitting TRBD2. CDR1 and CDR2 (germline): SNHLY, FYNNEI. After removal of 11 bases from V and 2 bases from J, the junction contained 5 bases not matched to a gene. The CDR3 has 12 residues. Together with reference TRBV2 and TRBJ2-5, the CDR3 gives the full variable domain: EPEVTQTPSHQVTQMGQEVILRCVPISNHLYFYWYRQILGQKVEFLVSFYNNEISEKSEIFDDQFSVERPDGSNFTLKIRSTKLEDSAMYFCAEGREQETQYFGPGTRLLVL.

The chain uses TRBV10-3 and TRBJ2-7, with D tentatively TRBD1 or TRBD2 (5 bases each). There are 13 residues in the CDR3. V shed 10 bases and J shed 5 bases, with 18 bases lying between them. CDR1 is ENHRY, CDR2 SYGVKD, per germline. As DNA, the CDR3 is TGTGCCAACACCGGGACGCTTGGGGACGAGCAGTACTTC. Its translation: CANTGTLGDEQYF.

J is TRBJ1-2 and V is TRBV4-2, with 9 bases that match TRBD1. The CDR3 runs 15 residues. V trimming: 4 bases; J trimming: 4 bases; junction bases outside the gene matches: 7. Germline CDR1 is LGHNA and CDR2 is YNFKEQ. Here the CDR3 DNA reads TGTGCCAGCAGCCGAGCGGGACAGGGATCCTATGGCTACACCTTC. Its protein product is CASSRAGQGSYGYTF.

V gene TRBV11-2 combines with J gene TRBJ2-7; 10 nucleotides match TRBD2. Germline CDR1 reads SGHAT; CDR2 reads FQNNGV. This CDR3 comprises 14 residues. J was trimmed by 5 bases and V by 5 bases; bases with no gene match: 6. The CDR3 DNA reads TGTGCCAGCAGCCCCAGCGGGGGGGCCGACGAGCAGTACTTC. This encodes CASSPSGGADEQYF. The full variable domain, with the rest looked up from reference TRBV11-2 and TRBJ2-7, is EAGVAQSPRYKIIEKRQSVAFWCNPISGHATLYWYQQILGQGPKLLIQFQNNGVVDDSQLPKDRFSAERLKGVDSTLKIQPAKLEDSAVYLCASSPSGGADEQYFGPGTRLTVT.

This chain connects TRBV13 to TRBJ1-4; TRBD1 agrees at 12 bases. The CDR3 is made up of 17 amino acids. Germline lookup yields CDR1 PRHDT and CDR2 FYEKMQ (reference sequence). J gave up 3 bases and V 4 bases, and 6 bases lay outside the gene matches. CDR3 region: CASSSTGQGASNEKLFF. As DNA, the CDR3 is TGTGCCAGCAGCTCAACGGGACAGGGGGCGTCTAATGAAAAACTGTTTTTT.

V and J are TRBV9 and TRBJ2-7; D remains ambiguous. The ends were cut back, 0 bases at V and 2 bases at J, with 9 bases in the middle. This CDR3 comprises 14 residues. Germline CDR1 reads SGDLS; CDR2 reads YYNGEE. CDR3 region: CASSVASLPYEQYF. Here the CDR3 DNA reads TGTGCCAGCAGCGTAGCCAGCCTACCCTACGAGCAGTACTTC.

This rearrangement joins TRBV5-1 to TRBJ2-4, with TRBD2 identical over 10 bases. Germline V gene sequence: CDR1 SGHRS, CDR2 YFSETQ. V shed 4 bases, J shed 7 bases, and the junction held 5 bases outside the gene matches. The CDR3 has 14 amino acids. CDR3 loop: CASSIGTSVNIQYF. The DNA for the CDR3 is TGCGCCAGCAGCATCGGGACTAGCGTGAACATTCAGTACTTC.

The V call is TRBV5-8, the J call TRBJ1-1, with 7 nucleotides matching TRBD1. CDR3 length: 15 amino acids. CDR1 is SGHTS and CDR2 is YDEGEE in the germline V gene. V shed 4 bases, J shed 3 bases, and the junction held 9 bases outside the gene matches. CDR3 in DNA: TGTGCCAGCAGCGGTTACAGGGGCGGGGACACTGAAGCTTTCTTT. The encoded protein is CASSGYRGGDTEAFF.

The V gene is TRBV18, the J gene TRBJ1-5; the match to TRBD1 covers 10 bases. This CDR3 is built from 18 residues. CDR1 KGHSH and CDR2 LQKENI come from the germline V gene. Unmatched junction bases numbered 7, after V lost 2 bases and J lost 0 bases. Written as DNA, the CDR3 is TGTGCCAGCTCACCAAGGGGGACAGGGGCTGCTAGCAATCAGCCCCAGCATTTT. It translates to CASSPRGTGAASNQPQHF.

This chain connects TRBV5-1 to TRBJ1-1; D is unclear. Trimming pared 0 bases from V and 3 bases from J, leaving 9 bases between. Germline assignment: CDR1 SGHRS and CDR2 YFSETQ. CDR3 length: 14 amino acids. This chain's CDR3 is CASSLDGPDTEAFF. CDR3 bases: TGCGCCAGCAGCTTGGACGGGCCAGACACTGAAGCTTTCTTT.

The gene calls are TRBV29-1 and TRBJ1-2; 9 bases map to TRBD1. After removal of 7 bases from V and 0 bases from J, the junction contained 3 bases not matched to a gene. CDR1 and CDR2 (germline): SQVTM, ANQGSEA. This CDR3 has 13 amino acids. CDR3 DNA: TGCAGCGGAGGGACAGGGTCTAACTATGGCTACACCTTC. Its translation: CSGGTGSNYGYTF.

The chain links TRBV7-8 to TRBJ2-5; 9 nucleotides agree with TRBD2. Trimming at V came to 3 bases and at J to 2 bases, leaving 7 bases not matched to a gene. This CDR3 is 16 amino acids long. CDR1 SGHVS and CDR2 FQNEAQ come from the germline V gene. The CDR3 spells CASSLGTSGRQETQYF. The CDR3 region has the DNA TGTGCCAGCAGCTTGGGCACTAGCGGGCGTCAAGAGACCCAGTACTTC.

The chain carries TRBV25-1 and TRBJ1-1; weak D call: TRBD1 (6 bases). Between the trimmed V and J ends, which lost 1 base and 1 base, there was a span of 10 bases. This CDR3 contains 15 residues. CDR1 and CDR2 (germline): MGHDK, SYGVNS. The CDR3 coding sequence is TGTGCCAGCAGTGAATTGGGGGGCGGGAACACTGAAGCTTTCTTT. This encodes CASSELGGGNTEAFF.

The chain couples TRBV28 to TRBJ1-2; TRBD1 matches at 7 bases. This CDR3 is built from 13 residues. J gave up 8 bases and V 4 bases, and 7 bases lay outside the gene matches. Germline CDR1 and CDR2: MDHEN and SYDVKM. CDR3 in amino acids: CASSSKGAAGYTF. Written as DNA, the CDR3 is TGTGCCAGCAGTTCAAAGGGGGCTGCCGGCTACACCTTC.